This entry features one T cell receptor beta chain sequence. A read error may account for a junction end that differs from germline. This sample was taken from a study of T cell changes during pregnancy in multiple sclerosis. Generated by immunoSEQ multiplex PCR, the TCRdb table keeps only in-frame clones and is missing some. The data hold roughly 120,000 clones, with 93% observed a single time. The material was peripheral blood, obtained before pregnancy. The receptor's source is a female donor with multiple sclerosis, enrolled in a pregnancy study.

The CDR3 spells CASSFSRSYNERFF. The CDR3 DNA reads as TGTGCCAGCAGTTTTAGCCGCTCCTACAATGAGCGGTTCTTC. The rearrangement links TRBV27 to TRBJ2-1; the D is unclear. The CDR3 length is 14 residues. CDR1 is MNHEY, CDR2 SMNVEV, per germline (reference sequence).